This is a list of T cell receptor beta chains from one sample in a study of OX40 agonist ivuxolimab in advanced cancers. TCRdb keeps only in-frame clones here, not all; method: immunoSEQ multiplex PCR. The sample includes 50,000 to 75,000 clones, 85% to 90% of them seen just once. Sequencing used CD4+ or CD8+ T cells sorted from blood, obtained in a trial of the OX40 agonist ivuxolimab. The receptors originated from an adult with an advanced solid tumor such as melanoma, head and neck, liver or kidney cancer. Each CDR3 is given with its conserved first and last residue. Each record gives: V gene, CDR3 protein.

TRBV28 CASSSYTSAEAFF
TRBV2 CASSAGQGGGGNTIYF
TRBV14 CASSQGWGVGVTAGNTIYF
TRBV4-1 CASSPPGYSNQPQHF
TRBV6-4 CASSDSGQGFYEQFF
TRBV14 CASSLGNYVSGANVLTF
TRBV20-1 CSARGSLEQYF
TRBV6-1 CASSEPGGYGYTF
TRBV19 CASSKLQASGADTQYF
TRBV18 CASSRESRMIYEQYF
TRBV28 CASSLIRDRVNTEAFF
TRBV6-1 CASSDLLGAARLVRDNEQFF
TRBV7-9 CASSLGQDQPQHF
TRBV6-1 CASSEARPNSNYGYTF
TRBV18 CASSPAQGAGELFF
TRBV5-5 CASSSGTLGNTIYF
TRBV7-3 CASSRGLAEVSEQFF
TRBV19 CASSKQGLSNTEAFF
TRBV7-2 CASSLWETSGSYNEQFF
TRBV7-9 CASSSRDTGYSNEKLFF
TRBV9 CASSARGRTSDTQYF
TRBV7-3 CASSLDSSYNSPLHF
TRBV7-9 CASSASGGGIAQPQHF
TRBV7-2 CASSLWSSGGELFF
TRBV5-1 CASSFDRGNIQYF
TRBV14 CASSQVGGNSPLHF
TRBV2 CASSQGLSLGYGYTF
TRBV5-1 CASSPGDRGTTEKLFF
TRBV27 CASSSGLNYINEQFF
TRBV11-2 CASSLAGGNNEQFF
TRBV6-1 CASSDTVLAHEQYF
TRBV5-6 CASSPTDRPNYGYTF